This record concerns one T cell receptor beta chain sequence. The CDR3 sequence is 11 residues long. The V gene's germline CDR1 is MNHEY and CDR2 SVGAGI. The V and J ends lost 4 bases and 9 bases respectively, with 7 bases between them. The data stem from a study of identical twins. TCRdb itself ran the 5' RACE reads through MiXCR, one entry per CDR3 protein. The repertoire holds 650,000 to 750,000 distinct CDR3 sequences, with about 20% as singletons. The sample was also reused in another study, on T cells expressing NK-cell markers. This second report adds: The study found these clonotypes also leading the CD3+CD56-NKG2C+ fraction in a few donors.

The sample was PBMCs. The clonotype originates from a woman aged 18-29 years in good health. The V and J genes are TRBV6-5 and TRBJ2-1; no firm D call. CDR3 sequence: CASSSYGEQFF. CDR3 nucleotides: TGTGCCAGCAGTTCCTACGGTGAGCAGTTCTTC.